This passage covers 13 T cell receptor beta chains from one sample sequenced in a study of cytomegalovirus exposure and HLA in healthy donors. The PCR had 60 Vbeta and 13 Jbeta primers. Assay: immunoSEQ multiplex PCR; the TCRdb copy retains only in-frame clones and omits some. The table lists approximately 170,000 clones, 60% to 80% of them singletons, with 3% to 3.5% in the top ten. The source material was PBMCs. These receptors originate from a female donor in good health and CMV-seronegative.

V and J are TRBV6-6 and TRBJ1-2, with D uncertain. The germline V and J ends were trimmed by 0 bases and 8 bases, with 13 bases remaining between them. Germline V lookup: CDR1 MNHNY, CDR2 SVGAGI (reference sequence). The CDR3 has 14 residues. CDR3 sequence reads: CASSYSGTRGGYTF. As DNA, the CDR3 is TGTGCCAGCAGTTACTCTGGAACGCGAGGCGGCTACACCTTC.

The rearrangement links TRBV5-1 to TRBJ2-3; D is perhaps TRBD2 (6 bases). V lost 0 bases to trimming and J lost 2 bases, with 13 bases between them. The CDR3 is made up of 16 amino acids. CDR1 and CDR2 from the germline V gene are SGHRS and YFSETQ. The CDR3 loop is CASSLVLGGTTDTQYF. The CDR3 DNA is TGCGCCAGCAGCTTGGTCCTAGGCGGGACCACAGATACGCAGTATTTT.

The gene calls are TRBV6-5 and TRBJ2-3, with TRBD2 matching 10 bases. Germline V gene data show CDR1 as MNHEY and CDR2 as SVGAGI. J gave up 4 bases and V 6 bases, and 7 bases lay outside the gene matches. CDR3 size: 15 residues. This CDR3 reads CASSAPSGGADTQYF. CDR3 sequence (DNA): TGTGCCAGCAGCGCCCCAAGCGGGGGGGCAGATACGCAGTATTTT.

The rearrangement joins TRBV7-3 to TRBJ1-1; weak D call: TRBD1 (5 bases). The CDR3 consists of 12 residues. V dropped 5 bases and J dropped 4 bases, with 8 bases sitting between them. Germline-derived CDR1 and CDR2 are SGHTA and FQGTGA. The CDR3 nucleotides read TGTGCCAGCAGCGGGGGGGGCACTGAAGCTTTCTTT. This gives the protein CASSGGGTEAFF.

The V call is TRBV19, the J call TRBJ2-1; weak D call: TRBD2 (7 bases). Trimming stripped 7 bases from V and 9 bases from J, with 16 bases between. The CDR3 extends over 13 amino acids. CDR1 LNHDA and CDR2 SQIVND come from the germline V gene (reference sequence). DNA of the CDR3: TGTGCCAGTACCTTGTGGGAGGGGGGTGAGCAGTTCTTC. The encoded protein is CASTLWEGGEQFF. Using reference TRBV19 and TRBJ2-1 for the parts outside the CDR3, the full variable domain is DGGITQSPKYLFRKEGQNVTLSCEQNLNHDAMYWYRQDPGQGLRLIYYSQIVNDFQKGDIAEGYSVSREKKESFPLTVTSAQKNPTAFYLCASTLWEGGEQFFGPGTRLTVL.

V is TRBV25-1 and J is TRBJ1-1, with TRBD1 matching over 11 bases. Germline assignment: CDR1 MGHDK and CDR2 SYGVNS. The J segment lost 5 bases and the V segment lost 1 base, leaving 3 bases of the junction unmatched. The CDR3 runs to 15 residues. For the CDR3, the DNA is TGTGCCAGCAGTGAATTAGGGACAGGGGGGACTGAAGCTTTCTTT. Translating gives CASSELGTGGTEAFF.

The chain combines TRBV28 with TRBJ2-5, with D possibly TRBD2 on 6 matching bases. Trimming took 7 bases from V and 4 from J, leaving 7 bases between them. Germline V gene sequence: CDR1 MDHEN, CDR2 SYDVKM. The CDR3 sequence is 11 residues long. This chain's CDR3 is CASKEGETQYF. CDR3 nucleotides: TGTGCCAGCAAGGAGGGAGAGACCCAGTACTTC.

The chain uses TRBV28 and TRBJ2-3; D perhaps matches TRBD2 (5 bases). Germline CDR1 reads MDHEN; CDR2 reads SYDVKM. This CDR3 has 12 residues. The germline V and J ends were trimmed by 6 bases and 8 bases, with 12 bases remaining between them. CDR3 sequence: CASSLLVGTQYF. In DNA, the CDR3 is TGTGCCAGCAGCCTACTAGTCGGTACGCAGTATTTT. The whole variable domain, remainder taken from reference TRBV28 and TRBJ2-3, is DVKVTQSSRYLVKRTGEKVFLECVQDMDHENMFWYRQDPGLGLRLIYFSYDVKMKEKGDIPEGYSVSREKKERFSLILESASTNQTSMYLCASSLLVGTQYFGPGTRLTVL.

The V gene is TRBV19, the J gene TRBJ1-1, with D unclear. The V gene lost 7 bases and the J gene lost 4 bases, with 16 bases spanning the gap. CDR3 length: 14 amino acids. Per germline, CDR1 LNHDA and CDR2 SQIVND (reference sequence). The CDR3 sequence is CASIHRARGTEAFF. CDR3 nucleotide sequence: TGTGCCAGTATCCACAGAGCCCGGGGCACTGAAGCTTTCTTT. Full variable domain (remainder filled in from reference TRBV19 and TRBJ1-1): DGGITQSPKYLFRKEGQNVTLSCEQNLNHDAMYWYRQDPGQGLRLIYYSQIVNDFQKGDIAEGYSVSREKKESFPLTVTSAQKNPTAFYLCASIHRARGTEAFFGQGTRLTVV.

This clone has a handful of counts. CDR3 in amino acids: CAWTSQGKGDTQYF. CDR3 DNA: TGTGCCTGGACGTCCCAAGGGAAGGGGGATACGCAGTATTTT. V usage is TRBV30 and J usage is TRBJ2-3; perhaps TRBD1 as D (5 bases). V lost 4 bases, J lost 6 bases, and 17 bases lay in between. From germline, CDR1 is GTSNPN and CDR2 SVGIG (reference sequence). The CDR3 has 14 residues.

The chain recombines TRBV9 with TRBJ1-2, with a tentative D call TRBD1 (6 bases). The V end lost 4 bases, the J end lost 6 bases, and 13 bases lay between the germline ends. CDR1 and CDR2 (germline): SGDLS, YYNGEE. The CDR3 covers 13 residues. The CDR3 nucleotides are TGTGCCAGCAGCCAACAGGGAAGAGATGGCTACACCTTC. It yields the protein CASSQQGRDGYTF.

This clone was recorded a few times. The chain carries TRBV9 and TRBJ1-1; TRBD1 is a possible D gene (6 bases). Trimming took off 4 bases at V and 3 bases at J, with 19 bases between the two ends. The CDR3 contains 16 residues. Per germline, CDR1 SGDLS and CDR2 YYNGEE. The CDR3 loop is CASSPQKTGWDTEAFF. In DNA form, the CDR3 reads TGTGCCAGCAGCCCTCAGAAGACAGGTTGGGACACTGAAGCTTTCTTT.

The chain has TRBV29-1 and TRBJ2-1, with 9 bases that match TRBD1. The germline V gene has CDR1 SQVTM and CDR2 ANQGSEA. With 6 bases clipped from V and 2 bases from J, the junction kept 5 bases outside the gene matches. The CDR3 is 14 residues long. The CDR3 bases are TGCAGCGTCGAAACAGGGGGCCCCTACAATGAGCAGTTCTTC. Amino acid sequence: CSVETGGPYNEQFF.